This record looks at one TCR beta chain sequence and its context. It lacks a known antigen. Base qualities are not recorded, but no much larger clone differs from it by a single base. For this chain, trimming is 6 bases at the V end and 4 bases at the J end, and the number of junction bases without a gene match is 10. CDR1 and CDR2 are read off the germline V gene (reference sequence) as LNHDA and SQIVND. The CDR3 holds 15 amino acids from the cysteine to the phenylalanine. CDR3 DNA is the only sequence kept; it has 45 bases, read in frame from the first base. The data originate from a study of Tregs in tolerant kidney transplant recipients (dated by TCRdb to between 2017 and 2020). Regarding the research as a whole: The transplants used related donors along with nonmyeloablative bone marrow transplantation, and in the human trials mixed chimerism was transient. The study used TCRbeta sequencing to identify donor-specific regulatory T cells before combined kidney and bone marrow transplantation, then tracked those cells after transplant. The paper as a whole reports these results and caveats: The most biologically relevant and donor-specific TCRbeta repertoire appeared to be identified by expanding Tregs with activated donor B cells. In tolerant patients, donor-specific Tregs expanded more than Tregs overall, which suggests antigen-driven rather than nonspecific expansion. For some patients the PCR primers changed over time, which made it impossible to compare the samples from those patients at the nucleotide level. Although technical replication error seemed to be minimal, the question of biological reproducibility was not addressed directly. The study was limited by small patient numbers, and the findings need validation in larger populations and under other immunosuppression protocols.

For TCRbeta CDR3 sequencing, genomic DNA was extracted from sorted cells using the QIAGEN DNeasy Blood and Tissue Kit. Through immunoSEQ, high-throughput TCRbeta CDR3 sequencing was done commercially, including PCR amplification with internal controls and bias correction. The source study handled its data this way. Unique productive TCRbeta sequences were defined by CDR3 nucleotide sequence where primers matched, and otherwise by CDR3 amino acid sequence together with Vbeta and Jbeta genes. To correct sorting error, sequences shared between sorted populations at a frequency ratio of 2:1 or less were removed; the rest were assigned to the higher population. Donor-reactive sequences were defined as at least 5-fold expanded in CFSE-low cells versus unstimulated cells, with frequency of at least 0.01% in CFSE-low cells. Jensen-Shannon divergence calculated on the top 100 TCRbeta sequences ranked by frequency was used to measure repertoire divergence. When a sample had multiple sequencing runs, each run was corrected for sorting error separately and the runs were then pooled. TCRdb's version of the immuneACCESS table is confined to in-frame rearrangements and falls short of the full clone set. An unresolved V gene accounts for under half of the shortfall where checked; the remainder is of unknown origin. The D gene and trimming were derived from the DNA, and the V and J assignments and clone size from that table. This sample is represented by about 73,000 clones; approximately 89% of them were singletons. Roughly 0.35% of the sample lies in the top ten.

Per the publication, the time point label means: blood sample drawn before combined kidney and bone marrow transplant. Thawed PBMCs were FACS-sorted into unstimulated Tregs (CD4+CD25+CD127-), CD4+ non-Tregs (CD4+CD25-), CD4 cells and CD8 cells. Before Treg sorting, thawed PBMCs were rested overnight at 37°C with approximately 200 IU/ml IL-2. Patients were 4 combined kidney and bone marrow transplant recipients from the ITN036ST trial, and only these trial subjects had samples available. Healthy control blood was separated into PBMCs by Ficoll density gradient and cryopreserved, and patient PBMCs were collected both before and after transplant.

This TCR was sampled from a human donor who received a combined kidney and bone marrow transplant. The sample here was Tregs from blood, taken before the transplant. The chain employs TRBV19 and TRBJ2-7; the junction holds 9 bases that match TRBD2. Here the CDR3 is given as CASRNSGSKVYEQYF. The DNA sequence is given as TGTGCCAGTAGAAATAGCGGGAGCAAAGTATACGAGCAGTACTTC.